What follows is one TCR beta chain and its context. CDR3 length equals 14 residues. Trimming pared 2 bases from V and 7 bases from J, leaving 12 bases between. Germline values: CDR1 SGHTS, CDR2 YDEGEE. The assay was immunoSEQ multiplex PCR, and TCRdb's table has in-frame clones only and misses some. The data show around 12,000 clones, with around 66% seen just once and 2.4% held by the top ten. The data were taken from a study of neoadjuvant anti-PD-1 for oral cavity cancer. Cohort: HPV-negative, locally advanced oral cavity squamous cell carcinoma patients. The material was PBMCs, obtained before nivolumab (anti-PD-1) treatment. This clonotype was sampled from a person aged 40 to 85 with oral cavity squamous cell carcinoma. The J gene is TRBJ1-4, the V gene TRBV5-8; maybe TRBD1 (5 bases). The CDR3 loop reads CASSFKGKGEKLFF. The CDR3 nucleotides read TGTGCCAGCAGCTTTAAGGGGAAGGGTGAAAAACTGTTTTTT.